These T cell receptor beta chains were read from a single sample in a study of vaccination effects on CD4 cells after COVID-19. Sequenced by immunoSEQ multiplex PCR; TCRdb stores in-frame clones only, minus some. The sample contains 45,000 or so clones, roughly 70% of which appear only once. No antigen is known for these receptors. Source: CD4+ T cells from PBMCs cultured without peptide, taken after COVID-19 vaccination. All receptors derive from a human donor who received a COVID-19 vaccine. The CDR3 runs from the conserved cysteine through the conserved F or W. A D gene is named only where the DNA matches it firmly. The size entry is marked missing in some rows and otherwise reads once, few, many or a size class.

TRBV6-5	once	TRBJ2-2	-	TGTGCCAGCAGTCTCGCAGGGGCCGGGGAGCTGTTTTTT	CASSLAGAGELFF
TRBV5-1	few	TRBJ2-2	-	TGCGCCAGCAGCCCCCGGGGGTCCGGGGAGCTGTTTTTT	CASSPRGSGELFF
TRBV6-2/TRBV6-3	-	TRBJ1-2	-	TGTGCCAGCAGTTACTTACAGGGAATGGCTGGCTACACCTTC	CASSYLQGMAGYTF
TRBV19	-	TRBJ2-7	TRBD2	TGTGCCAGTAGCCCCGGACTAGCGGCTTCCTACGAGCAGTACTTC	CASSPGLAASYEQYF
TRBV7-9	-	TRBJ1-4	TRBD1	TGTGCCAGCAGACCTCGACAGGGGCTTAATGAAAAACTGTTTTTT	CASRPRQGLNEKLFF
TRBV11-2	-	TRBJ1-1	TRBD1	TGTGCCAGCGGATACCGACAGGGTTACACTGAAGCTTTCTTT	CASGYRQGYTEAFF
TRBV19	-	TRBJ1-5	TRBD1	TGTGCCAGTAGTATGCAGGGGGGTAATCAGCCCCAGCATTTT	CASSMQGGNQPQHF
TRBV27	-	TRBJ1-3	TRBD1	TGTGCCAGCAGTTCCATGGACAGGGGAGGCTCTGGAAACACCATATATTTT	CASSSMDRGGSGNTIYF
TRBV24-1	-	TRBJ2-3	-	TGTGCCACCAGCGGGGACACAGATACGCAGTATTTT	CATSGDTDTQYF
TRBV12-2	-	TRBJ2-2	-	TGTGCAAGTCGCTTAGCGCGAACAGGCGGTCTGAACACCGGGGAGCTGTTTTTT	CASRLARTGGLNTGELFF
TRBV6-1	few	TRBJ2-7	TRBD1	TGTGCCAGCAGTGATCGGCAGGGGGTGGTCGAGCAGTACTTC	CASSDRQGVVEQYF
TRBV12-3/TRBV12-4	-	TRBJ1-5	-	TGTGCCAGCAGTTTGGCGGATAATCAGCCCCAGCATTTT	CASSLADNQPQHF
TRBV5-1	-	TRBJ2-6	TRBD1	TGCGCCAGCAGCCAAATGGGACAGGGGGTATCTGGGGCCAACGTCCTGACTTTC	CASSQMGQGVSGANVLTF
TRBV3-1/TRBV3-2	-	TRBJ2-3	-	TGTGCCAGCAGCCCTAGCGAGTACCGCACAGATACGCAGTATTTT	CASSPSEYRTDTQYF
TRBV5-8	-	TRBJ1-3	-	TGTGCCAGCAGCCTCGGGACGGCTGGAAACACCATATATTTT	CASSLGTAGNTIYF
TRBV6-4	once	TRBJ2-7	-	TGTGCCAGCAGTGGCAGCAGCTCCTACGAGCAGTACTTC	CASSGSSSYEQYF
TRBV23-1	-	TRBJ2-1	-	TGCGCCAGCAGTCAAGGACGTGGCGGTCGCGGAATCAATGAGCAGTTCTTC	CASSQGRGGRGINEQFF
TRBV9	-	TRBJ2-7	TRBD2	TGTGCCAGCAGCGCAACTAGCGGGAGTTCTTACGAGCAGTACTTC	CASSATSGSSYEQYF
TRBV6-5	-	TRBJ1-4	-	TGTGCCAGCGGGGTGACTAATGAAAAACTGTTTTTT	CASGVTNEKLFF
TRBV18	few	TRBJ2-7	-	TGTGCCAGCTCATCAGGTAACGAGCAGTACTTC	CASSSGNEQYF
TRBV4-1	-	TRBJ1-4	TRBD1	TGCGCCAGCAGCATGGGACAGGGGAAAGGTGAAAAACTGTTTTTT	CASSMGQGKGEKLFF
TRBV5-4	-	TRBJ2-1	-	TGTGCCAGCAGCTTGTTTGACAGGCCCAAAAGCTCCTACAATGAGCAGTTCTTC	CASSLFDRPKSSYNEQFF
TRBV29-1	-	TRBJ1-1	-	TGCAGCGTGCAAAACACTGAAGCTTTCTTT	CSVQNTEAFF
TRBV6-5	-	TRBJ1-2	TRBD1	TGTGCCAGCAGTTGGACAGGGCTACTAGGGGATGGCTACACCTTC	CASSWTGLLGDGYTF
TRBV2	-	TRBJ2-3	TRBD1	TGTGCCAGCATTTCGGACAGGTACACAGATACGCAGTATTTT	CASISDRYTDTQYF
TRBV4-1	-	TRBJ2-2	-	TGCGCCAGCAGCCATGGTGTTTCTGGGTCGAACACCGGGGAGCTGTTTTTT	CASSHGVSGSNTGELFF
TRBV6-5	-	TRBJ1-2	-	TGTGCCAGCAGTTACTCGGGCAGGGATTTGGATGGCTACACCTTC	CASSYSGRDLDGYTF
TRBV28	few	TRBJ1-1	TRBD1	TGTGCCAGCAGTTTAGGGGACAGGGTGTTGAGTGCTTTCTTT	CASSLGDRVLSAFF
TRBV9	-	TRBJ2-3	-	TGTGCCAGCAGCGTAGGACAAGCGGATACGCAGTATTTT	CASSVGQADTQYF
TRBV5-1	-	TRBJ2-2	-	TGCGCCAGCAGCTTGAGAAGGGGATCGAACACCGGGGAGCTGTTTTTT	CASSLRRGSNTGELFF
TRBV15	-	TRBJ2-5	-	TGTGCCACCAGCAGAGATTCCGCCGCGGGAGAGACCCAGTACTTC	CATSRDSAAGETQYF
TRBV3-1/TRBV3-2	-	TRBJ2-1	-	TGTGCCAGCAGCCAAGGAAAATGGACCATGCAGTTCTTC	CASSQGKWTMQFF
TRBV7-9	-	TRBJ2-1	-	TGTGCCAGCAGCCCAATTACACCCCTAAGTGGCAATGAGCAGTTCTTC	CASSPITPLSGNEQFF
TRBV5-1	-	TRBJ1-2	TRBD1	TGCGCCAGCAGCTTGGACACTACAGGGGGCCGCTATGGCTACACCTTC	CASSLDTTGGRYGYTF
TRBV28	-	TRBJ1-5	TRBD1	TGTGCCAGCAGTTTGACAGGGGTCGGCTTCCGTAGCAATCAGCCCCAGCATTTT	CASSLTGVGFRSNQPQHF
TRBV5-6	-	TRBJ2-5	TRBD1	TGTGCCAGCAGCAGGGGACAGGGGGTGGAGACCCAGTACTTC	CASSRGQGVETQYF
TRBV11-2	-	TRBJ2-1	TRBD2	TGTGCCAGCAGCTTAGGCCTAGCGGGAGTGAATGAGCAGTTCTTC	CASSLGLAGVNEQFF
TRBV19	-	TRBJ2-4	-	TGTGCCAGTAGTATAGACCGCGGGTCCAAAAACATTCAGTACTTC	CASSIDRGSKNIQYF
TRBV2	-	TRBJ2-5	TRBD2	TGTGCCAGCACTGGGACTAGCGGGGGGTTGGAGACCCAGTACTTC	CASTGTSGGLETQYF
TRBV3-1/TRBV3-2	medium-sized	TRBJ2-5	TRBD1	TGTGCCAGCAGCCAAGATCTTCTGACAGGGGGCCAAGAGACCCAGTACTTC	CASSQDLLTGGQETQYF
TRBV5-1	-	TRBJ2-3	TRBD2	TGCGCCAGCAGCTTGGGTTGGGCTAGCGGTAGCACAGATACGCAGTATTTT	CASSLGWASGSTDTQYF
TRBV6-5	-	TRBJ2-1	TRBD2	TGTGCCAGCAGTTACCAGCGGGGGGACAATGAGCAGTTCTTC	CASSYQRGDNEQFF
TRBV5-1	-	TRBJ2-5	TRBD2	TGCGCCAGCAGCTTGGCCCTAGCGGGAGATATAGAGACCCAGTACTTC	CASSLALAGDIETQYF
TRBV30	-	TRBJ1-3	-	TGTGCCTGGAGTGTATTGAAGGGGAACACCATATATTTT	CAWSVLKGNTIYF
TRBV3-1/TRBV3-2	-	TRBJ1-1	-	TGTGCCAGCAGCCGAGTAGTGAACACTGAAGCTTTCTTT	CASSRVVNTEAFF
TRBV10-2	once	TRBJ2-1	-	TGCGCCAGCAGTGACTGGCTATCCTACAATGAGCAGTTCTTC	CASSDWLSYNEQFF
TRBV6-4	few	TRBJ2-3	TRBD1	TGTGCCAGCAGACTGGACAGGCAAACAGATACGCAGTATTTT	CASRLDRQTDTQYF
TRBV7-2	-	TRBJ1-2	-	TGTGCCAGCAGCTTAGGAAGTAGAGCTAACTATGGCTACACCTTC	CASSLGSRANYGYTF
TRBV29-1	-	TRBJ2-5	TRBD2	TGCAGCGTCCAAACTAGCGGGAGGAGAAAAGAGACCCAGTACTTC	CSVQTSGRRKETQYF
TRBV5-1	-	TRBJ1-6	-	TGCGCCAGCAGCTCAACCCCAGGGAGCTCCTATAATTCACCCCTCCACTTT	CASSSTPGSSYNSPLHF
TRBV11-2	-	TRBJ2-7	-	TGTGCCAGCAGCTCCTTGGTGGAGGGGTACGACGAGCAGTACTTC	CASSSLVEGYDEQYF
TRBV21-1	-	TRBJ2-7	-	TGTGCCAGCAGCCAACGAGGCCTGAGGGCGGACTCCTACGAGCAGTACTTC	CASSQRGLRADSYEQYF
TRBV9	few	TRBJ1-1	-	TGTGCCAGCAGCGCTACGGTCGGCACTGAAGCTTTCTTT	CASSATVGTEAFF
TRBV18	-	TRBJ2-2	-	TGTGCCAGCTCTCTGCAGGGAACAGGCACCGGGGAGCTGTTTTTT	CASSLQGTGTGELFF
TRBV3-1/TRBV3-2	few	TRBJ1-2	-	TGTGCCAGCAGCCAGGGGGCGGGCTACACCTTC	CASSQGAGYTF
TRBV19	-	TRBJ2-5	-	TGTGCCAGTAGTACCGGGGAGACCCAGTACTTC	CASSTGETQYF
TRBV7-2	-	TRBJ2-1	-	TGTGCCAGCAGCTTTGTTAATGTGGGTGAGCAGTTCTTC	CASSFVNVGEQFF
TRBV4-1	few	TRBJ1-2	TRBD1	TGCGCCAGCAGCCAAGTGGGAGGGACAGGGGTAACTACTAACTATGGCTACACCTTC	CASSQVGGTGVTTNYGYTF